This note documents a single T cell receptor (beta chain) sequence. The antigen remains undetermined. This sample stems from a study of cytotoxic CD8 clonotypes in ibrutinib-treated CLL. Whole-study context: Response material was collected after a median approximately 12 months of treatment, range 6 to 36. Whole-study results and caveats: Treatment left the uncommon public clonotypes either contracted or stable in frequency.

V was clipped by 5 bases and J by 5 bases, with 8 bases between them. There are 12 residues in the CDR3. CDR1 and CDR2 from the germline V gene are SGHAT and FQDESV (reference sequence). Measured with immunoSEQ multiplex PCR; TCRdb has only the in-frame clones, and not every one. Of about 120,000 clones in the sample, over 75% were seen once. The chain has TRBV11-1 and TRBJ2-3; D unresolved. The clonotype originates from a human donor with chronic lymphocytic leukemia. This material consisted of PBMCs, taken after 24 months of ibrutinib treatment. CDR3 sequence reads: CASSRERDTQYF. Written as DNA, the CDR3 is TGTGCCAGCAGCCGAGAAAGAGATACGCAGTATTTT.